This TCR beta chain was recovered during a study of control samples from healthy donors and cancer patients. From germline, CDR1 is SGDLS and CDR2 YYNGEE. V lost 1 base to trimming and J lost 2 bases, with 6 bases between them. This CDR3 is built from 13 residues. Produced via immunoSEQ multiplex PCR; TCRdb's table is partial and in-frame only. The table records about 28,000 clones, about nine tenths of them present only once. The material sequenced was PBMCs. V is TRBV9 and J is TRBJ2-5; no definite D call. The source is a man between 50 and 59 years old with lung cancer. This CDR3 is CASSVRGQETQYF. For the CDR3, the DNA is TGTGCCAGCAGCGTAAGAGGACAAGAGACCCAGTACTTC.